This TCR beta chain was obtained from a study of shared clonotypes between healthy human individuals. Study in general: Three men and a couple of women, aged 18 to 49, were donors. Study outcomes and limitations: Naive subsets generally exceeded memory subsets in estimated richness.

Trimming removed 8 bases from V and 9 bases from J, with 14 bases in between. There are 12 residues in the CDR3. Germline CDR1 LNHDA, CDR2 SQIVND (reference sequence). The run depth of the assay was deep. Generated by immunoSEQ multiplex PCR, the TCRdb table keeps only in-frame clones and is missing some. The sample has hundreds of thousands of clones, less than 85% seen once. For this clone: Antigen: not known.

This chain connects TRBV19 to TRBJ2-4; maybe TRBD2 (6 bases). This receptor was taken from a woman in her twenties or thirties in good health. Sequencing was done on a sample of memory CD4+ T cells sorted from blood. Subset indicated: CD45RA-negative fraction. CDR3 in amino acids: CASSGTLGIQYF. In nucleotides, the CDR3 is TGTGCCAGTTCCGGGACTCTGGGCATTCAGTACTTC.